This T cell receptor (beta chain) appears in the sequencing data of a study of monozygotic twins with inflammatory bowel disease. UMIs were attached via template switching, each with a 6-nucleotide sample barcode. TCRdb reprocessed the 5' RACE reads; each CDR3 protein has one entry and no DNA is given. Recorded for this sample: about 450,000 distinct CDR3 sequences. About this clonotype itself: Its cognate antigen is unknown.

Study findings and constraints: Especially where disease activity was present, IBD patients had fewer clonotypes in common with others than healthy twins did. A reduction in TCRbeta diversity (inverse Simpson) was seen in IBD patients relative to healthy co-twins.

The CDR3 totals 15 residues. The germline V gene encodes CDR1 SGHRS and CDR2 YFSETQ. V and J are TRBV5-1 and TRBJ2-2; the TRBD2 assignment by TCRdb is unverifiable without DNA. Material: blood. This TCR was recovered from a human donor with ulcerative colitis or Crohn's disease, or a healthy co-twin of an affected twin (not recorded which). This CDR3 is CASSLASGSTGELFF.